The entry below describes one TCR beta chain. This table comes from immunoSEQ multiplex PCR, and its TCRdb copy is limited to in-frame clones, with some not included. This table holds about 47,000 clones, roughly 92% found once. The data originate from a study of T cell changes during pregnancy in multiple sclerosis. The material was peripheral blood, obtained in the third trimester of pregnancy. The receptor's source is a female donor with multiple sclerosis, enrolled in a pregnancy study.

In DNA form, the CDR3 reads TGTGCCAGCAGTTTCCTCGGGGCGGGGACGAACACCGGGGAGCTGTTTTTT. Protein: CASSFLGAGTNTGELFF. The chain couples TRBV28 to TRBJ2-2; TRBD2 might be the D (6 bases). The CDR3 has 17 amino acids. In germline, CDR1 is MDHEN, CDR2 SYDVKM. V dropped 3 bases and J dropped 0 bases, with 14 bases sitting between them. The whole variable domain, filled in from reference TRBV28 and TRBJ2-2, reads DVKVTQSSRYLVKRTGEKVFLECVQDMDHENMFWYRQDPGLGLRLIYFSYDVKMKEKGDIPEGYSVSREKKERFSLILESASTNQTSMYLCASSFLGAGTNTGELFFGEGSRLTVL.